Presented here are 27 T cell receptor beta chains from one specimen sequenced in a study of Ad26.COV2.S vaccination and SARS-CoV-2 variants. The table came from immunoSEQ multiplex PCR; TCRdb's copy has only in-frame clones and leaves some out. The table has around 320,000 clones, about nine tenths seen once. Sample treatment: some 19 received Ad26.COV2.S at low or high dose, single or two shots; about five received placebo; per-sample allocation not given. Collection of the samples took place on day 63 after the first injection of vaccine or placebo. Specimen: peripheral blood, collected in a trial of Ad26.COV2.S vaccine versus placebo. The receptor source for this set is a person aged 18-65 years who received the Ad26.COV2.S COVID-19 vaccine or a placebo.

The chain recombines TRBV25-1 with TRBJ2-3; 14 bases fit TRBD2. From germline, CDR1 is MGHDK and CDR2 SYGVNS. This CDR3 spans 18 amino acids. V gave up 3 bases and J gave up 2 bases; unmatched junction bases: 7. CDR3 DNA: TGTGCCAGCAGTGAGAGACTAGCGGGGGGGGCCACCACAGATACGCAGTATTTT. This translates into CASSERLAGGATTDTQYF. The full variable domain, its missing parts supplied by reference TRBV25-1 and TRBJ2-3, is EADIYQTPRYLVIGTGKKITLECSQTMGHDKMYWYQQDPGMELHLIHYSYGVNSTEKGDLSSESTVSRIRTEHFPLTLESARPSHTSQYLCASSERLAGGATTDTQYFGPGTRLTVL.

The V and J genes are TRBV7-2 and TRBJ1-2; possibly TRBD1 for D (5 bases). Trimming stripped 5 bases from V and 4 bases from J, with 14 bases between. CDR1 is SGHTA, CDR2 FQGNSA, per germline. The CDR3 consists of 14 residues. CDR3 protein: CASSPGPRGYGYTF. The CDR3 nucleotides are TGTGCCAGCAGCCCCGGCCCGAGGGGCTATGGCTACACCTTC.

This clone was counted once. J is TRBJ2-5 and V is TRBV12-5, with D hard to call. The V gene lost 2 bases and the J gene lost 0 bases, with 19 bases spanning the gap. The CDR3 is 18 amino acids. In germline, CDR1 is LGHNT, CDR2 FRNRAP. CDR3 region: CASGLKNSSRDNQETQYF. CDR3 coding DNA: TGTGCTAGTGGTTTGAAAAACTCTAGTAGGGATAACCAAGAGACCCAGTACTTC.

This clone has a handful of counts. The chain is built from TRBV19 and TRBJ1-1; tentative D call: TRBD1 (5 bases). V dropped 4 bases and J dropped 3 bases, with 12 bases sitting between them. Per the germline V gene, CDR1 is LNHDA and CDR2 is SQIVND (reference sequence). This CDR3 spans 14 amino acids. CDR3 in DNA: TGTGCCAGTAGTACCGAGACAGTCTACACTGAAGCTTTCTTT. This codes for CASSTETVYTEAFF.

This clone was detected a few times. The chain uses TRBV10-1 and TRBJ1-1; D may be TRBD1 (6 bases). Per the germline V gene, CDR1 is WNHNN and CDR2 is SYGVQD (reference sequence). V was cut by 10 bases and J by 3 bases, with 18 bases left in between. The CDR3 is 14 amino acids. The CDR3 spells CATKTGTMDTEAFF. In nucleotides, the CDR3 is TGCGCCACCAAAACCGGGACAATGGACACTGAAGCTTTCTTT.

The chain uses TRBV10-3 and TRBJ2-5; D gene ambiguous. The CDR3 sequence is 13 residues long. From germline, CDR1 is ENHRY and CDR2 SYGVKD. Trimming cost V 3 bases and J 2 bases, with 7 bases left between them. The CDR3 nucleotides are TGTGCCATCAGTGATGGGCAGCAAGAGACCCAGTACTTC. Translated, it gives CAISDGQQETQYF.

In the case of this clone: One end of the junction is discordant with germline, which a read error may explain. Other DNA sequences in this specimen translate into the identical CDR3. The chain recombines TRBV25-1 with TRBJ2-7; a possible D gene is TRBD1 (6 bases). CDR3 length: 14 amino acids. Germline CDR1 is MGHDK and CDR2 is SYGVNS. The CDR3 nucleotides are TGTGCCAGCAGTGAACAGGGGTCCTCCTACGAGCAGTATTTC. Encoded protein: CASSEQGSSYEQYF.

The genes are TRBV18 and TRBJ2-1; D possibly matches TRBD1 or TRBD2 (5 bases each). V was trimmed by 0 bases and J by 6 bases, leaving 15 bases between them. The CDR3 is 16 residues long. Germline V gene lookup returns CDR1 KGHSH and CDR2 LQKENI. The chain's CDR3 is CASSPPGQGGSNEQFF. The CDR3 nucleotides are TGTGCCAGCTCACCACCTGGGCAGGGTGGGAGCAATGAGCAGTTCTTC. The full variable domain, rest sourced from reference TRBV18 and TRBJ2-1, is NAGVMQNPRHLVRRRGQEARLRCSPMKGHSHVYWYRQLPEEGLKFMVYLQKENIIDESGMPKERFSAEFPKEGPSILRIQQVVRGDSAAYFCASSPPGQGGSNEQFFGPGTRLTVL.

This chain connects TRBV3-1 (or the pseudogene TRBV3-2) to TRBJ2-4; D is unclear. Between the trimmed V and J ends, which lost 5 bases and 0 bases, there was a span of 11 bases. Germline V CDR1 and CDR2: LGHDT, YNNKEL (reference sequence). This CDR3 comprises 15 residues. DNA of the CDR3: TGTGCCAGCAGCGCCGAAACATTAGCCAAAAACATTCAGTACTTC. Translating it yields CASSAETLAKNIQYF.

Turning to this clone: Since a much larger clone is just one base distant, this may be a read error. Other DNA sequences of this sample code for an identical CDR3. The chain joins TRBV3-1 (or the pseudogene TRBV3-2) to TRBJ1-1; D is uncertain. Germline assignment: CDR1 LGHDT and CDR2 YNNKEL (reference sequence). Trimming removed 4 bases from V and 0 bases from J, with 0 bases in between. This CDR3 comprises 11 residues. CDR3 amino acids: CASSLNTEAFF. Written as DNA, the CDR3 is TGTGCCAGCAGCCTGAACACTGAAGCTTTCTTT.

The rearrangement links TRBV19 to TRBJ1-1, with a possible D match to TRBD1 (6 bases). Germline assignment: CDR1 LNHDA and CDR2 SQIVND (reference sequence). This CDR3 comprises 14 residues. The V end was cut by 7 bases, the J end by 3 bases, with 15 bases between. The DNA of the CDR3 is TGTGCCAGTACCCTAACAGGGATTTACACTGAAGCTTTCTTT. Protein sequence: CASTLTGIYTEAFF.

V and J are TRBV5-1 and TRBJ1-1; 7 nucleotides match TRBD1. This CDR3 comprises 13 residues. Germline CDR1 is SGHRS and CDR2 is YFSETQ. V lost 9 bases and J lost 4; bases outside the gene matches: 9. DNA for the CDR3: TGCGCCACCGGGACAGCGCCGGGCACTGAAGCTTTCTTT. This gives the protein CATGTAPGTEAFF.

This clone was seen a few times. CDR3 amino acids: CASSDDRGLGYTF. The CDR3 DNA reads TGTGCCAGCAGTGACGACAGGGGGCTAGGCTACACCTTC. This chain connects TRBV25-1 to TRBJ1-2; 10 bases map to TRBD1. J gave up 8 bases and V 3 bases, and 3 bases lay outside the gene matches. The CDR3 consists of 13 residues. Germline CDR1 and CDR2: MGHDK and SYGVNS.

This clone showed up just a few times. This chain joins TRBV5-1 and TRBJ1-4; D ambiguous. Germline V gene lookup returns CDR1 SGHRS and CDR2 YFSETQ. This CDR3 is built from 15 residues. V lost 0 bases and J lost 4, with 10 bases in between. CDR3 sequence (DNA): TGCGCCAGCAGCTTGGAGAAGGCCTTTAATGAAAAACTGTTTTTT. It specifies CASSLEKAFNEKLFF.

The CDR3: CASGPGTNSHTDTQYF. As DNA, the CDR3 is TGTGCTAGTGGTCCGGGGACAAACTCCCACACAGATACGCAGTATTTT. This sequence joins TRBV12-5 and TRBJ2-3; maybe TRBD1 (6 bases). V was trimmed by 5 bases and J by 2 bases, leaving 17 bases between them. This CDR3 is built from 16 residues. Germline V gene data show CDR1 as LGHNT and CDR2 as FRNRAP.

This clone was found once. V gene TRBV4-3 combines with J gene TRBJ2-2, with 7 positions matching TRBD2. The CDR3 runs to 18 residues. Unmatched junction bases numbered 8, after V lost 1 base and J lost 0 bases. Germline V lookup: CDR1 LGHNA, CDR2 YSLEER. The DNA of the CDR3 is TGCGCCAGCAGCCAAGCGGGACTATTATATTCGAACACCGGGGAGCTGTTTTTT. As protein: CASSQAGLLYSNTGELFF.

This clone was found once. The gene calls are TRBV7-8 and TRBJ2-5; 8 nucleotides line up with TRBD1. CDR1 and CDR2 from the germline V gene are SGHVS and FQNEAQ. V shed 0 bases, J shed 4 bases, and the junction held 7 bases outside the gene matches. This CDR3 comprises 16 residues. CDR3 DNA sequence: TGTGCCAGCAGCTTAGCCCGCGACAGGGGAGGAGAGACCCAGTACTTC. As protein: CASSLARDRGGETQYF.

Details on this clone: One junction end disagrees with the germline gene, perhaps due to a read error. V and J are TRBV18 and TRBJ1-6, with D possibly matching TRBD1 (5 bases). Germline V gene lookup returns CDR1 KGHSH and CDR2 LQKENI. This CDR3 has 16 residues. The CDR3 DNA is TGTACCAGCTCACTAAACATTGGGGACCTAAATTCACCCCTCCACTTT. Protein product: CTSSLNIGDLNSPLHF.

This chain joins TRBV7-2 and TRBJ1-2; no clear D gene. Trimming left V 5 bases short and J 10 bases short, with 20 bases between. From germline, CDR1 is SGHTA and CDR2 FQGNSA. The CDR3 extends over 14 amino acids. CDR3 amino acids: CASSMTYVGALYTF. Written as DNA, the CDR3 is TGTGCCAGCAGCATGACATATGTGGGAGCCCTCTACACCTTC.

The gene calls are TRBV19 and TRBJ1-2, with D uncertain. CDR1 and CDR2 from the germline V gene are LNHDA and SQIVND (reference sequence). The CDR3 has 11 amino acids. Trimming removed 1 base at V and 8 bases at J, with 5 bases between. CDR3 region: CASSIVGGYTF. The CDR3 DNA reads as TGTGCCAGTAGTATAGTTGGAGGCTACACCTTC.

The chain couples TRBV5-4 to TRBJ2-3, with 10 bases identical to TRBD2. This CDR3 region has 15 residues. Germline V lookup: CDR1 SGHNT, CDR2 YYREEE (reference sequence). Losses at the gene ends were 4 bases for V and 3 bases for J; bases not matched to a gene: 5. CDR3 DNA: TGTGCCAGCAGCGCAGGACTAGCGGAGACAGATACGCAGTATTTT. Protein product: CASSAGLAETDTQYF.

J is TRBJ1-2 and V is TRBV4-3, with a tentative D call TRBD1 (5 bases). Trimming pared 0 bases from V and 4 bases from J, leaving 15 bases between. CDR3 length: 16 amino acids. Germline CDR1 is LGHNA and CDR2 is YSLEER. The CDR3 protein is CASSQDRWGVGYGYTF. In nucleotides, the CDR3 is TGCGCCAGCAGCCAAGACAGGTGGGGCGTCGGCTATGGCTACACCTTC.

V is TRBV5-4 and J is TRBJ1-2; 8 bases match TRBD1. The CDR3 has 12 residues. Germline V gives CDR1 SGHNT, CDR2 YYREEE (reference sequence). The trim removed 4 bases at V and 8 bases at J, leaving 4 bases unmatched. The CDR3 region has the DNA TGTGCCAGCAGCCGGACAGGGAGGGGCTACACCTTC. As protein: CASSRTGRGYTF. Looking up the rest from reference TRBV5-4 and TRBJ1-2 gives the full variable domain: ETGVTQSPTHLIKTRGQQVTLRCSSQSGHNTVSWYQQALGQGPQFIFQYYREEENGRGNFPPRFSGLQFPNYSSELNVNALELDDSALYLCASSRTGRGYTFGSGTRLTVV.

The rearrangement uses TRBV27 and TRBJ1-1; maybe TRBD1 (5 bases). The CDR3 runs 14 residues. Germline CDR1 is MNHEY and CDR2 is SMNVEV (reference sequence). Trimming pared 5 bases from V and 4 bases from J, leaving 14 bases between. Here the CDR3 DNA reads TGTGCCAGCAGTCCCCTGGGGGGACCCACTGAAGCTTTCTTT. Translated, it gives CASSPLGGPTEAFF.

The CDR3 protein is CASSPAPGTVNTEAFF. The CDR3 coding sequence is TGTGCCAGCAGCCCCGCACCTGGGACAGTGAACACTGAAGCTTTCTTT. The chain links TRBV7-2 to TRBJ1-1; 7 bases align to TRBD1. The length of the CDR3 is 16 residues. The V gene's germline CDR1 is SGHTA and CDR2 FQGNSA. The junction had 9 bases not matched to a gene; V was cut back by 5 bases and J by 0 bases.

Regarding this clone: One end of the junction fails to match germline, which may point to a read error. The rearrangement joins TRBV7-7 to TRBJ2-5; D possibly corresponds to TRBD2 (6 bases). Germline lookup yields CDR1 SSHAT and CDR2 FNYEAQ (reference sequence). The CDR3 is 15 residues long. CDR3 amino acids: CASSLLGRTQETQYF. The CDR3 DNA reads TGTGCTAGCAGCCTGTTGGGGAGGACACAAGAGACCCAGTACTTC.

This chain links TRBV7-8 with TRBJ2-7; TRBD1 agrees at 10 bases. Per germline, CDR1 SGHVS and CDR2 FQNEAQ. V lost 3 bases, J lost 7 bases, and 12 bases stayed unmatched. This CDR3 is built from 16 residues. The CDR3 loop reads CASSFSVDRGLGEQYF. The DNA of the CDR3 is TGTGCCAGCAGCTTCAGCGTAGACAGGGGGCTGGGTGAGCAGTACTTC. Looking up the rest from reference TRBV7-8 and TRBJ2-7 gives the full variable domain: GAGVSQSPRYKVAKRGQDVALRCDPISGHVSLFWYQQALGQGPEFLTYFQNEAQLDKSGLPSDRFFAERPEGSVSTLKIQRTQQEDSAVYLCASSFSVDRGLGEQYFGPGTRLTVT.